Listed below are T cell receptor beta chains from one sample, sequenced in a study of monozygotic twins with cystic fibrosis. TCRdb's copy holds only in-frame clones and misses some; the assay was immunoSEQ multiplex PCR. The sample yields 30,000 to 35,000 clones, nearly 98% seen once. Material for sequencing was blood. These receptors were taken from a girl aged 2 to 9 with cystic fibrosis. Each CDR3 is given with its conserved first and last residue. The order of the fields is CDR3 length, clone size, V gene, J gene, D gene, CDR3 protein, CDR3 DNA. The D gene is left open where the match is weak. Part of the rows lack a size; the others show once, few, many or a class for expanded clones.

length: 13
size: NA
V: TRBV5-1
J: TRBJ1-2
D: NA
CDR3: CASSEAPGVGYTF
DNA: TGCGCCAGCAGCGAGGCTCCAGGGGTCGGCTACACCTTC

length: 13
size: NA
V: TRBV29-1
J: TRBJ1-1
D: NA
CDR3: CSVRGRANTEAFF
DNA: TGCAGCGTCCGTGGCAGGGCGAACACTGAAGCTTTCTTT

length: 15
size: once
V: TRBV5-1
J: TRBJ1-1
D: TRBD1
CDR3: CASSLVGTGNTEAFF
DNA: TGCGCCAGCAGCCTAGTCGGGACAGGAAACACTGAAGCTTTCTTT

length: 14
size: NA
V: TRBV7-8
J: TRBJ2-7
D: TRBD2
CDR3: CASRPSGGTYEQYF
DNA: TGTGCCAGCAGGCCCAGCGGGGGGACCTACGAGCAGTACTTC

length: 15
size: NA
V: TRBV5-1
J: TRBJ2-7
D: NA
CDR3: CASGSAGTSPYEQYF
DNA: TGCGCCAGCGGGAGTGCCGGGACTTCCCCCTACGAGCAGTACTTC

length: 13
size: NA
V: TRBV6-1
J: TRBJ1-2
D: NA
CDR3: CALARAANYGYTF
DNA: TGTGCCCTGGCGAGGGCGGCTAACTATGGCTACACCTTC

length: 13
size: once
V: TRBV18
J: TRBJ2-1
D: TRBD2
CDR3: CASSLGTSLEQFF
DNA: TGTGCCAGCTCACTTGGGACTAGCCTTGAGCAGTTCTTC

length: 15
size: NA
V: TRBV6-1
J: TRBJ1-5
D: NA
CDR3: CASSGQPYSNQPQHF
DNA: TGTGCCAGCAGTGGACAGCCCTATAGCAATCAGCCCCAGCATTTT

length: 13
size: NA
V: TRBV7-2
J: TRBJ2-5
D: NA
CDR3: CASSLRGIETQYF
DNA: TGTGCCAGCAGCTTACGGGGGATCGAGACCCAGTACTTC

length: 14
size: NA
V: TRBV7-6
J: TRBJ2-7
D: TRBD2
CDR3: CASSLGGRGYEQYF
DNA: TGTGCCAGCAGCTTAGGCGGGAGGGGGTACGAGCAGTACTTC

length: 14
size: NA
V: TRBV19
J: TRBJ1-1
D: NA
CDR3: CASRDRRMNTEAFF
DNA: TGTGCCAGTAGAGATCGCAGGATGAACACTGAAGCTTTCTTT

length: 13
size: NA
V: TRBV7-9
J: TRBJ2-1
D: NA
CDR3: CASSLGGSNEQFF
DNA: TGTGCCAGCAGCTTAGGGGGGAGTAATGAGCAGTTCTTC

length: 15
size: NA
V: TRBV6-5
J: TRBJ2-6
D: NA
CDR3: CASRRGISGANVLTF
DNA: TGTGCCAGCAGAAGAGGAATATCCGGGGCCAACGTCCTGACTTTC

length: 16
size: NA
V: TRBV5-4
J: TRBJ1-2
D: TRBD1
CDR3: CASSHVAGQGLHGYTF
DNA: TGTGCCAGCAGCCACGTTGCGGGACAGGGTCTACATGGCTACACCTTC

length: 17
size: NA
V: TRBV10-3
J: TRBJ2-5
D: TRBD2
CDR3: CAISEELAGYTKETQYF
DNA: TGTGCCATCAGTGAGGAGTTAGCGGGATATACCAAAGAGACCCAGTACTTC

length: 15
size: NA
V: TRBV6-4
J: TRBJ2-1
D: TRBD2
CDR3: CASSEGTSGYNEQFF
DNA: TGTGCCAGCAGTGAGGGGACTAGCGGCTACAATGAGCAGTTCTTC

length: 14
size: NA
V: TRBV30
J: TRBJ1-2
D: NA
CDR3: CAWSVTGIPYGYTF
DNA: TGTGCCTGGAGTGTAACAGGGATTCCCTATGGCTATACCTTC

length: 16
size: NA
V: TRBV10-3
J: TRBJ2-2
D: TRBD2
CDR3: CAISESTSGITGELFF
DNA: TGTGCCATCAGTGAGTCGACTAGCGGGATCACCGGGGAGCTGTTTTTT

length: 13
size: NA
V: TRBV30
J: TRBJ2-7
D: NA
CDR3: CAWSSGFSYEQYF
DNA: TGTGCCTGGAGTAGCGGGTTTTCCTACGAGCAGTACTTC

length: 16
size: NA
V: TRBV4-2
J: TRBJ2-5
D: NA
CDR3: CASSRAYPGAGETQYF
DNA: TGTGCCAGCAGCCGAGCGTACCCAGGGGCTGGGGAGACCCAGTACTTC

length: 13
size: NA
V: TRBV18
J: TRBJ2-3
D: NA
CDR3: CASSPRGSDTQYF
DNA: TGTGCCAGCTCACCGCGAGGTTCAGATACGCAGTATTTT

length: 16
size: NA
V: TRBV5-1
J: TRBJ2-5
D: TRBD2
CDR3: CASSLVVAGGMETQYF
DNA: TGCGCCAGCAGCTTGGTGGTAGCGGGAGGGATGGAGACCCAGTACTTC

length: 17
size: NA
V: TRBV19
J: TRBJ2-7
D: TRBD2
CDR3: CASSHPLLAGVGYEQYF
DNA: TGTGCCAGTAGTCATCCACTCCTAGCGGGAGTAGGTTACGAGCAGTACTTC

length: 15
size: NA
V: TRBV27
J: TRBJ1-1
D: TRBD1
CDR3: CASSHRQGLNTEAFF
DNA: TGTGCCAGCAGTCATAGACAGGGATTGAACACTGAAGCTTTCTTT